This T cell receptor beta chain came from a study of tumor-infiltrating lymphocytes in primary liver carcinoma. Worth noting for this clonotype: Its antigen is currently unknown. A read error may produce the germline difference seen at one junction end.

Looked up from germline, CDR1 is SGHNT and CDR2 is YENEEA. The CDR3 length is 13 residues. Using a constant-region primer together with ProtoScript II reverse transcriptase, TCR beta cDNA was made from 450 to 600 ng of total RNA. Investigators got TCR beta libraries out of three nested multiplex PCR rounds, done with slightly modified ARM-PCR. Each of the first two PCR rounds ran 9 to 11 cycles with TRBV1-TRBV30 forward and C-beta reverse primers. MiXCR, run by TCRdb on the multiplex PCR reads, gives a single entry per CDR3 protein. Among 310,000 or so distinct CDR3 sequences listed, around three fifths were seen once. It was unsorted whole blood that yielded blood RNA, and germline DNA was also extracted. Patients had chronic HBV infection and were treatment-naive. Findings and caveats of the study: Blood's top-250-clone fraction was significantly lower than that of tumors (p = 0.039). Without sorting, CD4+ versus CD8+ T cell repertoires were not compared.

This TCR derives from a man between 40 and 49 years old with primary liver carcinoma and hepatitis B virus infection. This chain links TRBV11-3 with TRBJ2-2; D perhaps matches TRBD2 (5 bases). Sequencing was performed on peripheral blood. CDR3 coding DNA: TGTGCCACCAGCTTTGATTCGTCCGGGGAGCTGTTTTTC. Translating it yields CATSFDSSGELFF.